This record concerns one TCR beta chain sequence. This record belongs to a study of T cell changes during pregnancy in multiple sclerosis. Assay used: immunoSEQ multiplex PCR; TCRdb lists only in-frame clones, some missing. The sample records 55,000 to 75,000 clones, around nine tenths being singletons. There are 15 residues in the CDR3. V lost 3 bases and J 7 bases, leaving 13 bases between the germline ends. Germline loops: CDR1 SGHTA, CDR2 FQGNSA. The chain couples TRBV7-2 to TRBJ1-6; D is perhaps TRBD1 (5 bases). This TCR came from a female donor in good health, enrolled as a control in a pregnancy study. This material consisted of peripheral blood, taken in the third trimester of pregnancy. CDR3: CASSFRQTDNSPLHF. DNA of the CDR3: TGTGCCAGCAGCTTTCGACAGACCGACAATTCACCCCTCCACTTT.